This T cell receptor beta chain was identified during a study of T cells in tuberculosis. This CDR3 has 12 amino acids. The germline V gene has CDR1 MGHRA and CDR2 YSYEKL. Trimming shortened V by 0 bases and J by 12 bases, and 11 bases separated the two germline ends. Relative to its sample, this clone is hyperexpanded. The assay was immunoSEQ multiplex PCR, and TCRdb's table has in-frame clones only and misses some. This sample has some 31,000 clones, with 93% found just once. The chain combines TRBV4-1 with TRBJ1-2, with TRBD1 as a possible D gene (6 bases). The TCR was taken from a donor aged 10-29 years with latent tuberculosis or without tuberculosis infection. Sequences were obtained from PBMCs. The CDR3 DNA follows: TGCGCCAGCAGCCAAGAAAACAGGGCCCACACCTTC. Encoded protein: CASSQENRAHTF.